Below are 27 T cell receptor beta chains sequenced from a single sample in a study of OX40 agonist ivuxolimab in advanced cancers. The protocol was immunoSEQ multiplex PCR, while the TCRdb copy is restricted to in-frame clones and leaves out a portion. The data contain some 100,000 clones, just over 85% of them singletons. The specimen was CD4+ or CD8+ T cells sorted from blood, collected in a trial of the OX40 agonist ivuxolimab. Source of these receptors: an adult with an advanced solid tumor such as melanoma, head and neck, liver or kidney cancer.

The rearrangement links TRBV5-1 to TRBJ2-3, with 10 bases fitting TRBD2. After removal of 5 bases from V and 6 bases from J, the junction contained 9 bases not matched to a gene. From germline, CDR1 is SGHRS and CDR2 YFSETQ. There are 15 residues in the CDR3. The CDR3 reads CASSYSGTSADTQYF. Written as DNA, the CDR3 is TGCGCCAGCAGTTACTCCGGGACTAGCGCGGATACGCAGTATTTT.

This chain joins TRBV6-4 and TRBJ2-3; TRBD1 matches at 7 bases. After removal of 2 bases from V and 6 bases from J, the junction contained 8 bases not matched to a gene. CDR3 length: 15 amino acids. Germline-derived CDR1 and CDR2 are MRHNA and SNTAGT. DNA for the CDR3: TGTGCCAGCAGTGACCCCACCCGGGGACAGGATACGCAGTATTTT. This codes for CASSDPTRGQDTQYF.

This clone was observed a few times. This chain links TRBV7-9 with TRBJ1-2; tentatively, D is TRBD1 (6 bases). The CDR3 covers 14 residues. CDR1 is SEHNR, CDR2 FQNEAQ, per germline (reference sequence). V was cut by 5 bases and J by 2 bases, with 12 bases left in between. The CDR3 is CASSPAGGNYGYTF. CDR3 DNA: TGTGCCAGCAGCCCAGCGGGGGGCAACTATGGCTACACCTTC. Full variable domain (rest looked up from reference TRBV7-9 and TRBJ1-2): DTGVSQNPRHKITKRGQNVTFRCDPISEHNRLYWYRQTLGQGPEFLTYFQNEAQLEKSRLLSDRFSAERPKGSFSTLEIQRTEQGDSAMYLCASSPAGGNYGYTFGSGTRLTVV.

The chain couples TRBV29-1 to TRBJ1-1; no firm D call. The CDR3 is 13 amino acids. Germline V gene sequence: CDR1 SQVTM, CDR2 ANQGSEA. Trimming took off 3 bases at V and 2 bases at J, with 10 bases between the two ends. The CDR3 nucleotides read TGCAGCGTTGATTGGGGATTTAACACTGAAGCTTTCTTT. Its protein product is CSVDWGFNTEAFF.

The chain's CDR3 is CASSLGGTGINTEAFF. DNA for the CDR3: TGTGCCAGCAGCTTGGGAGGGACAGGGATAAACACTGAAGCTTTCTTT. This sequence joins TRBV5-6 and TRBJ1-1, with 9 nucleotides matching TRBD1. The J segment lost 2 bases and the V segment lost 0 bases, leaving 5 bases of the junction unmatched. The CDR3 has 16 residues. Germline V lookup: CDR1 SGHDT, CDR2 YYEEEE.

This clone was seen only once. This chain connects TRBV6-1 to TRBJ1-5; maybe TRBD1 (5 bases). Deletions cut 10 bases from V and 7 bases from J, with 17 bases between. The CDR3 length is 13 residues. The V gene's germline CDR1 is MNHNS and CDR2 SASEGT. The CDR3 loop is CATQLVGEQPQHF. The CDR3 DNA reads TGTGCCACCCAACTAGTAGGGGAACAGCCCCAGCATTTT.

The chain joins TRBV28 to TRBJ1-4; TRBD1 matches 10 bases. Germline CDR1 MDHEN, CDR2 SYDVKM. Losses at the gene ends were 5 bases for V and 7 bases for J; bases not matched to a gene: 4. The CDR3 is 14 residues long. CDR3 bases: TGTGCCAGCAGTGGGACAGGGGATAGTGAAAAACTGTTTTTT. The encoded protein is CASSGTGDSEKLFF.

The chain has TRBV7-3 and TRBJ2-2, with D perhaps TRBD1 or TRBD2 (5 bases each). The CDR3 contains 13 residues. Germline V lookup: CDR1 SGHTA, CDR2 FQGTGA. The germline V and J ends were trimmed by 5 bases and 9 bases, with 13 bases remaining between them. The CDR3 here is CASSPTRDRELFF. CDR3 in DNA: TGTGCCAGCAGCCCTACCAGGGACCGGGAGCTGTTTTTT.

The chain recombines TRBV19 with TRBJ1-1; 10 bases line up with TRBD1. CDR1 and CDR2 (germline): LNHDA, SQIVND (reference sequence). This CDR3 is 16 amino acids long. The trim removed 4 bases at V and 2 bases at J, leaving 7 bases unmatched. CDR3 in amino acids: CASSRTGGDLNTEAFF. The CDR3 bases are TGTGCCAGTAGTAGGACAGGGGGTGACCTCAACACTGAAGCTTTCTTT.

J is TRBJ2-5 and V is TRBV5-1; 8 nucleotides match TRBD1. Germline V CDR1 and CDR2: SGHRS, YFSETQ. The junction had 6 bases not matched to a gene; V was cut back by 3 bases and J by 2 bases. The CDR3 sequence is 15 residues long. In DNA, the CDR3 is TGCGCCAGCAGCTCGGACAGGGTTCGGCAAGAGACCCAGTACTTC. Translating it yields CASSSDRVRQETQYF.

The chain recombines TRBV5-1 with TRBJ1-1; D is ambiguous. V gave up 2 bases and J gave up 7 bases, with 15 bases separating them. This CDR3 has 14 residues. Germline V gene sequence: CDR1 SGHRS, CDR2 YFSETQ. CDR3 coding DNA: TGCGCCAGCAGCTTCGGTATATCAGGTGGTGAAGCTTTCTTT. This gives the protein CASSFGISGGEAFF.

In nucleotides, the CDR3 is TGTGCCAGCTCACCGACTAGAAGCTCAGATACGCAGTATTTT. It yields the protein CASSPTRSSDTQYF. This chain connects TRBV18 to TRBJ2-3, with D tentatively TRBD2 (6 bases). The CDR3 is made up of 14 amino acids. In germline, CDR1 is KGHSH, CDR2 LQKENI. Trimming removed 3 bases at V and 4 bases at J, with 11 bases between.

The rearrangement uses TRBV29-1 and TRBJ2-1; D may match TRBD1 or TRBD2 (5 bases each). V gave up 4 bases and J gave up 10 bases, with 14 bases separating them. The CDR3 length is 12 residues. Per the germline V gene, CDR1 is SQVTM and CDR2 is ANQGSEA. The CDR3 region is CSVVSGTNEQFF. CDR3 in DNA: TGCAGCGTTGTATCAGGGACGAACGAGCAGTTCTTC.

Regarding this clone: Other nucleotide sequences in the sample specify the same CDR3. The chain carries TRBV27 and TRBJ1-5, with 7 bases that match TRBD1. The CDR3 loop spans 15 amino acids. Germline V gene sequence: CDR1 MNHEY, CDR2 SMNVEV (reference sequence). J gave up 4 bases and V 2 bases, and 5 bases lay outside the gene matches. The CDR3 nucleotides read TGTGCCAGCAGTTTACGAGGGGGCGGGAATCAGCCCCAGCATTTT. Amino acids: CASSLRGGGNQPQHF.

The V and J genes are TRBV28 and TRBJ2-7; D gene ambiguous. CDR1 is MDHEN, CDR2 SYDVKM, per germline. Trimming removed 6 bases from V and 4 bases from J, with 10 bases in between. The CDR3 is made up of 12 amino acids. DNA for the CDR3: TGTGCCAGCAGCCTTGAATCTTACGAGCAGTACTTC. It specifies CASSLESYEQYF.

This chain uses TRBV6-5 with TRBJ1-2; D is uncertain. This CDR3 has 10 residues. The V and J ends lost 5 bases and 2 bases respectively, with 0 bases between them. Germline V lookup: CDR1 MNHEY, CDR2 SVGAGI. The CDR3 sequence: CASSNYGYTF. In DNA, the CDR3 is TGTGCCAGCAGTAACTATGGCTACACCTTC.

V usage is TRBV16 and J usage is TRBJ1-6, with D perhaps TRBD1 (6 bases). This CDR3 has 12 residues. The V gene lost 3 bases and the J gene lost 14 bases, with 11 bases spanning the gap. Germline CDR1 reads KGHSY; CDR2 reads FQNENV. CDR3 in amino acids: CASSHRGFTLHF. The CDR3 DNA sequence: TGTGCCAGCAGCCACAGGGGTTTTACCCTCCACTTT.

The chain has TRBV6-6 and TRBJ1-2; possible D gene TRBD1, 5 bases. Germline V gene sequence: CDR1 MNHNY, CDR2 SVGAGI (reference sequence). The CDR3 runs 13 residues. V lost 4 bases to trimming and J lost 2 bases, with 8 bases between them. CDR3 amino acids: CASSLGRNYGYTF. CDR3 nucleotides: TGTGCCAGCAGTTTGGGACGGAACTATGGCTACACCTTC.

V and J are TRBV28 and TRBJ1-3; tentatively, D is TRBD1 (5 bases). V lost 7 bases, J lost 1 base, and 14 bases lay in between. The CDR3 covers 15 residues. Germline CDR1 reads MDHEN; CDR2 reads SYDVKM. The CDR3 loop is CASTPGVDSGNTIYF. In DNA form, the CDR3 reads TGTGCCAGCACTCCGGGGGTAGATTCTGGAAACACCATATATTTT.

The chain couples TRBV27 to TRBJ1-6; 7 bases map to TRBD1. Trimming removed 4 bases from V and 0 bases from J; junction bases left unmatched: 3. The CDR3 covers 16 residues. Per the germline V gene, CDR1 is MNHEY and CDR2 is SMNVEV (reference sequence). CDR3 protein: CASSSRTGSYNSPLHF. For the CDR3, the DNA is TGTGCCAGCAGTTCCAGGACAGGCTCCTATAATTCACCCCTCCACTTT.

The V gene is TRBV6-5, the J gene TRBJ2-5; D not certain. The V and J ends lost 5 bases and 5 bases respectively, with 15 bases between them. The CDR3 contains 14 residues. Germline loops: CDR1 MNHEY, CDR2 SVGAGI. The CDR3, as DNA: TGTGCCAGCAGTCATAGAGGAATCGGGGAGACCCAGTACTTC. Amino acid sequence: CASSHRGIGETQYF.

The V call is TRBV5-1, the J call TRBJ2-3; 11 nucleotides align to TRBD2. The length of the CDR3 is 14 residues. The trim removed 4 bases at V and 5 bases at J, leaving 3 bases unmatched. The germline V gene encodes CDR1 SGHRS and CDR2 YFSETQ. CDR3 sequence reads: CASSIGTSGDTQYF. CDR3 coding DNA: TGCGCCAGCAGCATCGGGACTAGCGGAGATACGCAGTATTTT.

The chain combines TRBV30 with TRBJ2-7; D is unclear. Trimming removed 3 bases at V and 0 bases at J, with 15 bases between. CDR1 and CDR2 (germline): GTSNPN, SVGIG (reference sequence). The CDR3 extends over 15 amino acids. The CDR3 DNA sequence: TGTGCCTGGAGCGGCGCCCAGTTAAGCTCCTACGAGCAGTACTTC. It translates to CAWSGAQLSSYEQYF.

The chain joins TRBV5-6 to TRBJ2-1; 9 positions agree with TRBD2. The junction had 13 bases not matched to a gene; V was cut back by 4 bases and J by 8 bases. This CDR3 contains 16 residues. Looked up from germline, CDR1 is SGHDT and CDR2 is YYEEEE. The CDR3 nucleotides read TGTGCCAGCAGCCGGCGGAGTATAGCGGGGGTGGATGAGCAGTTCTTC. Its protein product is CASSRRSIAGVDEQFF.

This clone was recorded once. V usage is TRBV19 and J usage is TRBJ2-3; 8 bases are a match to TRBD2. In germline, CDR1 is LNHDA, CDR2 SQIVND (reference sequence). The CDR3 contains 19 residues. The J segment lost 4 bases and the V segment lost 5 bases, leaving 20 bases of the junction unmatched. The chain's CDR3 is CASSFRGSVAGSVADTQYF. DNA for the CDR3: TGTGCCAGTAGTTTCAGGGGTTCGGTAGCGGGATCCGTGGCAGATACGCAGTATTTT.

This chain uses TRBV5-1 with TRBJ2-1; no firm D call. V was clipped by 0 bases and J by 5 bases, with 9 bases between them. Germline V gene sequence: CDR1 SGHRS, CDR2 YFSETQ. The CDR3 covers 14 residues. CDR3 in DNA: TGCGCCAGCAGCTTGGTGGCTGGCCACAATGAGCAGTTCTTC. It translates to CASSLVAGHNEQFF.

The CDR3 loop reads CASTLGRGTDTQYF. Written as DNA, the CDR3 is TGTGCCAGTACCCTTGGGAGGGGCACAGATACGCAGTATTTT. The chain links TRBV19 to TRBJ2-3; 7 bases fit TRBD2. With V trimmed by 7 bases and J by 1 base, 5 bases remained unmatched. Germline-derived CDR1 and CDR2 are LNHDA and SQIVND (reference sequence). The CDR3 consists of 14 residues. The full variable domain, with the rest looked up from reference TRBV19 and TRBJ2-3, is DGGITQSPKYLFRKEGQNVTLSCEQNLNHDAMYWYRQDPGQGLRLIYYSQIVNDFQKGDIAEGYSVSREKKESFPLTVTSAQKNPTAFYLCASTLGRGTDTQYFGPGTRLTVL.